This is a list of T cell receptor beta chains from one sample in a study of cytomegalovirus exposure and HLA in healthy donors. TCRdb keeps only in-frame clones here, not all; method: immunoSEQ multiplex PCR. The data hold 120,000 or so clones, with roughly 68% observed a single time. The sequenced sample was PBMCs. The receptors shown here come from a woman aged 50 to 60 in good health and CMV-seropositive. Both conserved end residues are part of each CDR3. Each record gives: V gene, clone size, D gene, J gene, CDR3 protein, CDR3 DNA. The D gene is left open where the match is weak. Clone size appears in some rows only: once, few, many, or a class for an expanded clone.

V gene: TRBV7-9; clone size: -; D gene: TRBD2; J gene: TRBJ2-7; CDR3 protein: CASSSPAGGLYEQYF; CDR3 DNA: TGTGCCAGCAGCTCACCAGCGGGGGGGCTGTACGAGCAGTACTTC
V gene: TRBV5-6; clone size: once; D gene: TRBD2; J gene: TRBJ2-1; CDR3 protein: CASSLVGGTNLEQFF; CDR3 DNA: TGTGCCAGCAGCTTGGTGGGGGGGACGAATCTTGAGCAGTTCTTC
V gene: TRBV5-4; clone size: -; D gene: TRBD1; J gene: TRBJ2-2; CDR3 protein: CASSLGQGNTGELFF; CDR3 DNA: TGTGCCAGCAGCTTGGGACAGGGGAACACCGGGGAGCTGTTTTTT
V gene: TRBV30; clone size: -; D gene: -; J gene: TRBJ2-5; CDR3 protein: CACSRAAAETQYF; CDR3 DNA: TGTGCCTGTTCGAGAGCAGCGGCGGAGACCCAGTACTTC
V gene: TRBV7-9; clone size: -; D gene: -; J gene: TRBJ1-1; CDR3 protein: CSSSLYPGEAFF; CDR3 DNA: TGTTCCAGCAGCTTATATCCAGGAGAAGCTTTCTTT
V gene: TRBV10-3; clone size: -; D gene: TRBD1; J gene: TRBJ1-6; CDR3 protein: CAISSAQGSYNSPLHF; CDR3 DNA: TGTGCCATCAGTTCCGCACAGGGGTCCTATAATTCACCCCTCCACTTT
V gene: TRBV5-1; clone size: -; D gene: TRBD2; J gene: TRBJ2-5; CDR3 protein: CASSQRGHQETQYF; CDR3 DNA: TGCGCCAGCAGCCAGCGGGGCCATCAAGAGACCCAGTACTTC
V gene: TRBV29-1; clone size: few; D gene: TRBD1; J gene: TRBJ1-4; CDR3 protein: CSVDARTGDEKLFF; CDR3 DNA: TGCAGCGTTGATGCAAGGACAGGGGATGAAAAACTGTTTTTT
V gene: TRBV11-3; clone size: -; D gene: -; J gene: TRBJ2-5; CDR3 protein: CASTAGGGAHQETQYF; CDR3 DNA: TGTGCCAGCACCGCCGGTGGGGGGGCTCACCAAGAGACCCAGTACTTC
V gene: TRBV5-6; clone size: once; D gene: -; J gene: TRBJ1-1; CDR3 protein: CASSSRSPRGAFF; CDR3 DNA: TGTGCCAGCAGCTCTCGAAGCCCCCGGGGAGCTTTCTTT
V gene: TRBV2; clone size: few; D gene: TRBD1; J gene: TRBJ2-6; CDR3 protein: CASQRDSSSGANVLTF; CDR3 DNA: TGTGCCAGCCAGAGGGACAGCAGCTCTGGGGCCAACGTCCTGACTTTC
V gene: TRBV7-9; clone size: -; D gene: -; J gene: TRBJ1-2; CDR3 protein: CASSSGGGGYGYTF; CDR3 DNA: TGTGCCAGCAGCTCTGGGGGAGGGGGCTATGGCTACACCTTC
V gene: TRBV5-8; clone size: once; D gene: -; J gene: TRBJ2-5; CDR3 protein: CASNQEGRGETQYF; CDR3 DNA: TGTGCCAGCAACCAAGAAGGCAGGGGCGAGACCCAGTACTTC
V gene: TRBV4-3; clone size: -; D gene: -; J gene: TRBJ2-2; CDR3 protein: CASSQRISGELFF; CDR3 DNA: TGCGCCAGCAGCCAGCGCATCTCCGGGGAGCTGTTTTTT
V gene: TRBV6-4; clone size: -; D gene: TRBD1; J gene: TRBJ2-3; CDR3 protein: CASSDSAGGRDTQYF; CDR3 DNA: TGTGCCAGCAGTGACTCGGCAGGGGGCAGAGATACGCAGTATTTT
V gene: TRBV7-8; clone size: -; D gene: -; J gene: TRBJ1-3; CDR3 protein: CATSFGAGGNTIYF; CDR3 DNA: TGTGCCACCTCTTTTGGGGCCGGTGGAAACACCATATATTTT
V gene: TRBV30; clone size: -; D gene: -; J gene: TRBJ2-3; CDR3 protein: CAWKGQITDTQYF; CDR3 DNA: TGTGCCTGGAAGGGGCAAATCACAGATACGCAGTATTTT
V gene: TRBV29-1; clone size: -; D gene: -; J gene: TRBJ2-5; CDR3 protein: CSVVADNKETQYF; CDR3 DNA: TGCAGCGTTGTGGCAGACAATAAGGAGACCCAGTACTTC